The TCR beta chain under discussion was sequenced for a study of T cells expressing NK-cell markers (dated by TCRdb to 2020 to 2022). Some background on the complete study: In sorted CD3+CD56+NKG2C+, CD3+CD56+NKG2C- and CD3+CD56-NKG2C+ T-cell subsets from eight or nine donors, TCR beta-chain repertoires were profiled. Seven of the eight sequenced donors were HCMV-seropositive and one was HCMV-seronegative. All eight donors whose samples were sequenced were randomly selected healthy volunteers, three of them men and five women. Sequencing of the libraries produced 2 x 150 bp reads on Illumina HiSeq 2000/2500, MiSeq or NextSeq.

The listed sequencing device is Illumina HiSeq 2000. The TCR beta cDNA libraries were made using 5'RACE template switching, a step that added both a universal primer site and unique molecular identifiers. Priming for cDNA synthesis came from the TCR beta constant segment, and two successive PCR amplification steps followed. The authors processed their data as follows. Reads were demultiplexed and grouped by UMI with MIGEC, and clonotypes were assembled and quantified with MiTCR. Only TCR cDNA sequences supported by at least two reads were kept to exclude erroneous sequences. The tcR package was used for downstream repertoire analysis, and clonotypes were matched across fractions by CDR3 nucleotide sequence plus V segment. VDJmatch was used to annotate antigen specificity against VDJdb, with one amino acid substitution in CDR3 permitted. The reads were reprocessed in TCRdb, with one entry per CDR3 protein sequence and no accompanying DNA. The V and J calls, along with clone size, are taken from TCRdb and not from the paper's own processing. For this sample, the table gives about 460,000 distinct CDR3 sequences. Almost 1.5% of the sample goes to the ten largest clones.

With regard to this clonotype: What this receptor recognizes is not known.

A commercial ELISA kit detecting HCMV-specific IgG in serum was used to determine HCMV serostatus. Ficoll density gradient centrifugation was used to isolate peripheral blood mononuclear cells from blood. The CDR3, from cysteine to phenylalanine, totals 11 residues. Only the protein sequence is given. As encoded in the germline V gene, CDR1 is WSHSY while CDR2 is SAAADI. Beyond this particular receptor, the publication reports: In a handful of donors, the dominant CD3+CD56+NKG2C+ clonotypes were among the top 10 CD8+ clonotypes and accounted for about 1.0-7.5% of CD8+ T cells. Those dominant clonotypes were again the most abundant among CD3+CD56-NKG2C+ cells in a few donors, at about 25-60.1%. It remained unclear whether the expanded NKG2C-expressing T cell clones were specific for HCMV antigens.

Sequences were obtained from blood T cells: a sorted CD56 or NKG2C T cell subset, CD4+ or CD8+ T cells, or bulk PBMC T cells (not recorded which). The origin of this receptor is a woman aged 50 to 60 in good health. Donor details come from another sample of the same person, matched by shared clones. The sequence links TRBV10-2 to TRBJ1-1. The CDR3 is CASRLNTEAFF.